The next 14 T cell receptor beta chains were all read from a single sample in a study of blood T cell repertoires in COVID-19. The data were produced by immunoSEQ multiplex PCR, yet TCRdb's version contains in-frame clones alone and is incomplete. The table has 130,000 to 150,000 clones, 84% seen once. Sequencing was done on a sample of peripheral blood. All receptors derive from a human donor in a cohort sampled during active COVID-19.

This clone was detected a few times. V usage is TRBV9 and J usage is TRBJ1-6; unclear D gene. CDR1 is SGDLS, CDR2 YYNGEE, per germline. The V end lost 0 bases, the J end lost 4 bases, and 5 bases lay between the germline ends. The CDR3 runs 14 residues. Written as DNA, the CDR3 is TGTGCCAGCAGCGTAGGCAGGTATAATTCACCCCTCCACTTT. Amino acid sequence: CASSVGRYNSPLHF.

This CDR3 is CASSLGADEQFF. The CDR3 nucleotides are TGTGCCAGCAGTTTAGGGGCCGATGAGCAGTTCTTC. V usage is TRBV12-3 or TRBV12-4 and J usage is TRBJ2-1; no reliable D call. Trimming removed 1 base at V and 8 bases at J, with 6 bases between. The CDR3 length is 12 residues.

The V and J genes are TRBV5-6 and TRBJ2-3; D possibly corresponds to TRBD1 (5 bases). The CDR3 sequence is 15 residues long. Trimming pared 0 bases from V and 6 bases from J, leaving 14 bases between. CDR1 and CDR2 (germline): SGHDT, YYEEEE. DNA for the CDR3: TGTGCCAGCAGCTTGGAGGGGCAAGGAACGGATACGCAGTATTTT. Its translation: CASSLEGQGTDTQYF.

This chain uses TRBV20-1 with TRBJ2-3; 7 positions agree with TRBD2. The V gene's germline CDR1 is DFQATT and CDR2 SNEGSKA (reference sequence). Unmatched junction bases numbered 2, after V lost 6 bases and J lost 5 bases. The CDR3 has 11 residues. This CDR3 is CSAGGVDTQYF. The CDR3, as DNA: TGCAGTGCGGGGGGGGTAGATACGCAGTATTTT.

The rearrangement joins TRBV4-2 to TRBJ2-3; a possible D gene is TRBD2 (6 bases). The CDR3 contains 16 residues. Trimming removed 4 bases from V and 0 bases from J, with 14 bases in between. CDR1 is LGHNA, CDR2 YNFKEQ, per germline. CDR3 protein: CASSRSAGTSTDTQYF. The CDR3, as DNA: TGTGCCAGCAGCCGCTCCGCGGGGACTAGCACAGATACGCAGTATTTT.

The V call is TRBV5-1, the J call TRBJ1-1; a weak D match, TRBD1 (5 bases). Per the germline V gene, CDR1 is SGHRS and CDR2 is YFSETQ. Trimming pared 3 bases from V and 9 bases from J, leaving 15 bases between. The CDR3 has 13 amino acids. The CDR3 protein is CASSSDTVEKAFF. The CDR3, as DNA: TGCGCCAGCAGCTCGGACACCGTCGAAAAAGCTTTCTTT.

Details on this clone: The sample holds other DNA sequences that translate to the same CDR3. The V gene is TRBV5-6, the J gene TRBJ1-5, with D perhaps matching TRBD1 (5 bases). The CDR3 runs 14 residues. V dropped 0 bases and J dropped 6 bases, with 10 bases sitting between them. CDR1 and CDR2 (germline): SGHDT, YYEEEE. CDR3 DNA sequence: TGTGCCAGCAGCTTGGGGGGCGGGGGTCAGCCCCAGCATTTT. It encodes CASSLGGGGQPQHF.

The chain employs TRBV11-2 and TRBJ2-5, with D unresolved. Trimming took 3 bases from V and 1 from J, leaving 6 bases between them. Germline V gives CDR1 SGHAT, CDR2 FQNNGV. The CDR3 sequence is 13 residues long. The CDR3 sequence: CASSFGSQETQYF. The CDR3 coding sequence is TGTGCCAGCAGCTTCGGTAGCCAAGAGACCCAGTACTTC.

The gene calls are TRBV6-5 and TRBJ2-1; 8 bases align to TRBD1. The CDR3 length is 12 residues. V was pared by 4 bases and J by 15 bases, with 8 bases of the junction left unmatched. Germline loops: CDR1 MNHEY, CDR2 SVGAGI. In DNA form, the CDR3 reads TGTGCCAGCAGTTCCGGACAGGGACGGGGGTTCTTC. Protein: CASSSGQGRGFF.

A word on this clone: Different DNA sequences within this sample yield the same CDR3. The chain is built from TRBV28 and TRBJ1-2; no clear D gene. CDR3 length equals 13 residues. The V gene's germline CDR1 is MDHEN and CDR2 SYDVKM. With 2 bases removed from V and 2 bases from J, the gap between germline ends came to 6 bases. The DNA of the CDR3 is TGTGCCAGCAGTTTACCGGGAAACTATGGCTACACCTTC. Translated: CASSLPGNYGYTF.

There are a few counts of this clone. The chain joins TRBV7-2 to TRBJ2-5; 8 bases align to TRBD1. Germline CDR1 SGHTA, CDR2 FQGNSA. V lost 8 bases, J lost 1 base, and 12 bases stayed unmatched. The CDR3 contains 16 residues. CDR3 DNA sequence: TGTGCCAGCGTGTATCGACAAACAGGGGGCCAAGAGACCCAGTACTTC. Protein sequence: CASVYRQTGGQETQYF.

The V call is TRBV15, the J call TRBJ2-2; possible D gene TRBD2, 5 bases. The CDR3 spans 14 residues. The V and J ends lost 3 bases and 6 bases respectively, with 11 bases between them. Germline V gene data show CDR1 as LNHNV and CDR2 as YYDKDF (reference sequence). The CDR3 loop reads CATSRGGWSGELFF. CDR3 bases: TGTGCCACCAGCAGGGGCGGGTGGTCCGGGGAGCTGTTTTTT. Variable domain in full (rest from reference TRBV15 and TRBJ2-2): DAMVIQNPRYQVTQFGKPVTLSCSQTLNHNVMYWYQQKSSQAPKLLFHYYDKDFNNEADTPDNFQSRRPNTSFCFLDIRSPGLGDTAMYLCATSRGGWSGELFFGEGSRLTVL.

The chain carries TRBV5-1 and TRBJ1-1; D is possibly TRBD1 (6 bases). Germline values: CDR1 SGHRS, CDR2 YFSETQ. V was pared by 0 bases and J by 2 bases, with 20 bases between. The CDR3 extends over 18 amino acids. As DNA, the CDR3 is TGCGCCAGCAGCTTGGCCCTGATTACAGGGAATCGTAACACTGAAGCTTTCTTT. Translating it yields CASSLALITGNRNTEAFF.

This clone was observed a single time. The chain employs TRBV6-6 and TRBJ1-2; D gene uncertain. The length of the CDR3 is 14 residues. CDR1 and CDR2 (germline): MNHNY, SVGAGI (reference sequence). Trimming left V 7 bases short and J 0 bases short, with 12 bases between. For the CDR3, the DNA is TGTGCCAGCAAGCGGGCAGAAGCTAACTATGGCTACACCTTC. Translated: CASKRAEANYGYTF.